These 20 T cell receptor beta chains share one sample of origin, sequenced in a study of blood T cell repertoires in COVID-19. Sequencing used immunoSEQ multiplex PCR; TCRdb keeps in-frame clones, though not all of them. The sample yields some 110,000 clones, about 86% seen once. What was sequenced was peripheral blood. These receptors originate from an older man who had recovered from COVID-19.

The gene calls are TRBV30 and TRBJ2-1, with 7 bases aligning to TRBD2. The junction had 4 bases not matched to a gene; V was cut back by 3 bases and J by 8 bases. CDR3 length equals 12 residues. Germline values: CDR1 GTSNPN, CDR2 SVGIG (reference sequence). The CDR3 here is CAWRREYYEQFF. The CDR3 DNA sequence: TGTGCCTGGAGGCGGGAGTATTATGAGCAGTTCTTC.

This clone has just a few counts. The chain carries TRBV7-2 and TRBJ2-3; D might be TRBD2 (6 bases). V dropped 4 bases and J dropped 2 bases, with 10 bases sitting between them. The CDR3 runs 14 residues. Germline V CDR1 and CDR2: SGHTA, FQGNSA. This CDR3 is CASSYRTTTDTQYF. DNA for the CDR3: TGTGCCAGCAGCTACCGGACTACCACAGATACGCAGTATTTT.

The rearrangement joins TRBV30 to TRBJ1-5; 8 nucleotides align to TRBD1. The germline V gene encodes CDR1 GTSNPN and CDR2 SVGIG (reference sequence). Trimming removed 4 bases from V and 5 bases from J; junction bases left unmatched: 7. The CDR3 consists of 14 residues. CDR3: CAWTITGGDQPQHF. The CDR3 bases are TGTGCCTGGACCATTACAGGGGGGGATCAGCCCCAGCATTTT.

The rearrangement joins TRBV24-1 to TRBJ1-2, with 9 bases aligning to TRBD1. Germline V gene data show CDR1 as KGHDR and CDR2 as SFDVKD. The CDR3 extends over 17 amino acids. J lost 4 bases, V lost 5 bases, and 13 bases had no gene match. CDR3 residues: CATSGGQGDLGIYGYTF. CDR3 in DNA: TGTGCCACCAGTGGGGGACAGGGCGACTTGGGGATCTATGGCTACACCTTC.

The J gene is TRBJ2-1, the V gene TRBV5-1, with 11 bases identical to TRBD2. CDR1 and CDR2 from the germline V gene are SGHRS and YFSETQ. The junction had 7 bases not matched to a gene; V was cut back by 5 bases and J by 9 bases. The CDR3 sequence is 14 residues long. Here the CDR3 reads CASSQTSGAVEQFF. CDR3 bases: TGCGCCAGCAGTCAGACTAGCGGGGCAGTTGAGCAGTTCTTC.

This rearrangement joins TRBV7-3 to TRBJ2-1, with TRBD2 identical over 11 bases. The CDR3 runs 15 residues. Germline V CDR1 and CDR2: SGHTA, FQGTGA. CDR3 protein: CASEALAGGSGEQFF. The CDR3 nucleotides read TGTGCGTCCGAGGCCTTAGCGGGAGGGTCGGGTGAGCAGTTCTTC.

This clone was recorded only once. Other DNA variants within this sample encode the same CDR3. The V gene is TRBV7-9, the J gene TRBJ1-2; 10 bases are shared with TRBD1. The V segment lost 5 bases and the J segment 5 bases; nucleotides outside the gene matches: 2. The CDR3 runs to 13 residues. Germline CDR1 SEHNR, CDR2 FQNEAQ (reference sequence). The chain's CDR3 is CASSPGQGYGYTF. The CDR3 nucleotides are TGTGCCAGCAGCCCGGGACAGGGGTATGGCTACACCTTC.

The gene calls are TRBV11-3 and TRBJ2-3, with D possibly being TRBD2 (5 bases). This CDR3 region has 15 residues. Trimming left V 0 bases short and J 2 bases short, with 9 bases between. Germline lookup yields CDR1 SGHNT and CDR2 YENEEA. CDR3 region: CASSLDGIDTDTQYF. For the CDR3, the DNA is TGTGCCAGCAGCTTAGACGGGATCGACACAGATACGCAGTATTTT.

CDR3 sequence: CATRDRGYGYTF. Here the CDR3 DNA reads TGTGCCACCCGGGACAGGGGCTATGGCTACACCTTC. The chain is built from TRBV2 and TRBJ1-2, with TRBD1 identical over 10 bases. There are 12 residues in the CDR3. Trimming removed 10 bases from V and 4 bases from J; junction bases left unmatched: 3. Germline V gene sequence: CDR1 SNHLY, CDR2 FYNNEI.

CDR3 nucleotides: TGTGCCAGCAGCCCCAGTGAGGATAACTATGGCTACACCTTC. Residues: CASSPSEDNYGYTF. V usage is TRBV7-6 and J usage is TRBJ1-2; no reliable D call. The V end was cut by 5 bases, the J end by 1 base, with 11 bases between. Germline CDR1 reads SGHVS; CDR2 reads FNYEAQ. The CDR3 is 14 amino acids.

This clone was seen once. The genes are TRBV7-8 and TRBJ2-5, with TRBD2 matching 10 bases. The CDR3 is 14 residues long. J gave up 3 bases and V 5 bases, and 3 bases lay outside the gene matches. From germline, CDR1 is SGHVS and CDR2 FQNEAQ. CDR3 protein: CASSRTSGKETQYF. As DNA, the CDR3 is TGTGCCAGCAGCAGGACTAGCGGTAAAGAGACCCAGTACTTC.

This chain uses TRBV7-2 with TRBJ2-1, with 9 bases matching TRBD1. The CDR3 runs to 15 residues. After removal of 1 base from V and 7 bases from J, the junction contained 5 bases not matched to a gene. Germline loops: CDR1 SGHTA, CDR2 FQGNSA. The CDR3 DNA reads as TGTGCCAGCAGCTTAGTACAGGGGGCGCAAAATGAGCAGTTCTTC. The encoded protein is CASSLVQGAQNEQFF. Complete variable domain (other parts from reference TRBV7-2 and TRBJ2-1): GAGVSQSPSNKVTEKGKDVELRCDPISGHTALYWYRQSLGQGLEFLIYFQGNSAPDKSGLPSDRFSAERTGGSVSTLTIQRTQQEDSAVYLCASSLVQGAQNEQFFGPGTRLTVL.

This sequence joins TRBV7-8 and TRBJ2-7, with D tentatively TRBD2 (7 bases). Germline CDR1 is SGHVS and CDR2 is FQNEAQ. Trimming stripped 2 bases from V and 0 bases from J, with 17 bases between. The CDR3 contains 17 residues. The CDR3 sequence is CASSLSGGGPSSYEQYF. The CDR3 nucleotides are TGTGCCAGCAGCTTATCAGGCGGGGGCCCTAGCTCCTACGAGCAGTACTTC.

The chain carries TRBV9 and TRBJ2-3, with TRBD2 matching over 9 bases. CDR1 and CDR2 from the germline V gene are SGDLS and YYNGEE. CDR3 length equals 16 residues. J was trimmed by 6 bases and V by 0 bases; bases with no gene match: 8. The CDR3 coding sequence is TGTGCCAGCAGCGTAGCGAGGCTAGCGGGGTGGGATACGCAGTATTTT. Translating gives CASSVARLAGWDTQYF.

The V call is TRBV3-1 (or the pseudogene TRBV3-2), the J call TRBJ1-1; D possibly corresponds to TRBD1 (6 bases). V was trimmed by 2 bases and J by 10 bases, leaving 14 bases between them. In germline, CDR1 is LGHDT, CDR2 YNNKEL (reference sequence). This CDR3 comprises 13 residues. CDR3 DNA: TGTGCCAGCAGCCAAAGTATTCGAGGGGGAGCTTTCTTT. Its translation is CASSQSIRGGAFF.

The chain recombines TRBV7-9 with TRBJ2-3; 7 bases map to TRBD1. Per the germline V gene, CDR1 is SEHNR and CDR2 is FQNEAQ (reference sequence). The CDR3 loop spans 17 amino acids. V lost 1 base and J lost 0; bases outside the gene matches: 7. CDR3 protein: CASSLVSGTASTDTQYF. The CDR3 DNA sequence: TGTGCCAGCAGCTTAGTAAGTGGGACAGCTAGCACAGATACGCAGTATTTT.

The genes are TRBV27 and TRBJ2-3, with 10 bases aligning to TRBD2. Per the germline V gene, CDR1 is MNHEY and CDR2 is SMNVEV (reference sequence). The CDR3 totals 16 residues. The J segment lost 1 base and the V segment lost 6 bases, leaving 7 bases of the junction unmatched. The CDR3 spells CASRPQRGGGTDTQYF. The CDR3 DNA follows: TGTGCCAGCAGACCTCAGCGGGGGGGAGGCACAGATACGCAGTATTTT.

This clone showed up just a few times. The chain uses TRBV5-1 and TRBJ2-7, with a weak D call TRBD1 (5 bases). Germline CDR1 reads SGHRS; CDR2 reads YFSETQ. Trimming removed 4 bases at V and 6 bases at J, with 23 bases between. This CDR3 has 16 residues. The DNA of the CDR3 is TGCGCCAGCAGCCAAACCTTTCCGGGCCAGGGCGGCGAGCAGTACTTC. It translates to CASSQTFPGQGGEQYF.

The chain uses TRBV7-2 and TRBJ2-1, with D perhaps matching TRBD2 (6 bases). The V end lost 5 bases, the J end lost 0 bases, and 14 bases lay between the germline ends. The germline V gene encodes CDR1 SGHTA and CDR2 FQGNSA. This CDR3 contains 16 residues. The CDR3 DNA follows: TGTGCCAGCAGCGGGATGCGGGGAGGCTCCTACAATGAGCAGTTCTTC. Its protein product is CASSGMRGGSYNEQFF.

This rearrangement joins TRBV7-2 to TRBJ2-7; D perhaps matches TRBD2 (5 bases). There are 14 residues in the CDR3. V was shortened by 6 bases and J by 0 bases, with 12 bases between the two germline ends. Germline V gene sequence: CDR1 SGHTA, CDR2 FQGNSA. The CDR3: CASRVDYNSYEQYF. CDR3 bases: TGTGCCAGCAGAGTAGACTACAACTCCTACGAGCAGTACTTC.